The present T cell receptor (beta chain) was sequenced within a study of OX40 agonist ivuxolimab in advanced cancers. Study at large: Earlier treatment with anti-PD-1, anti-PD-L1 or anti-CTLA-4 was permitted, and 30% to 40% had received some.

Blood specimens came from baseline, cycle 4 day 1, and cycle 7 day 1. The data were produced by immunoSEQ multiplex PCR, yet TCRdb's version contains in-frame clones alone and is incomplete. Counted here are 80,000 or so clones, more than 80% occurring once; the ten biggest clones make up around 2%. The length of the CDR3 is 14 residues. The germline V gene has CDR1 SGHRS and CDR2 YFSETQ. The J segment lost 7 bases and the V segment lost 3 bases, leaving 9 bases of the junction unmatched. This clone was detected a few times. The clonotype comes from an adult with an advanced solid tumor such as melanoma, head and neck, liver or kidney cancer. The genes are TRBV5-1 and TRBJ2-7; TRBD1 aligns across 8 bases. The specimen comprised CD4+ or CD8+ T cells sorted from blood, sampled in a trial of the OX40 agonist ivuxolimab. The CDR3 region has the DNA TGCGCCAGCAGCTGGACGGGACAGGCGTCGGAGCAGTACTTC. This encodes CASSWTGQASEQYF.